This is a list of T cell receptor beta chains from one sample in a study of T cells expressing NK-cell markers. Following a re-call of the 5' RACE reads, TCRdb has one entry per CDR3 protein and lacks DNA. Its table records a few hundred thousand distinct CDR3 sequences. Sequencing was carried out using blood T cells: a sorted CD56 or NKG2C T cell subset, CD4+ or CD8+ T cells, or bulk PBMC T cells (not recorded which). The source is a man aged 18-75 years in good health. The CDR3 runs from the conserved cysteine through the conserved F or W.

j_call v_call cdr3_aa
TRBJ2-5 TRBV7-9 CASSRVETQYF
TRBJ2-2 TRBV5-1 CASSLQGAPTGELFF
TRBJ2-5 TRBV5-1 CASSPVGGYQETQYF
TRBJ2-7 TRBV6-2/TRBV6-3 CASSYKGTPYEQYF
TRBJ2-7 TRBV5-1 CASSPSGQGMSYEQYF
TRBJ2-4 TRBV11-1 CASSFSNIETLAKNIQYF
TRBJ2-5 TRBV5-1 CASSGGGLNQETQYF
TRBJ2-7 TRBV13 CASSPFSAIVGEQYF
TRBJ1-6 TRBV20-1 CSARDYGRPLNNSPLHF
TRBJ1-1 TRBV6-1 CASSERGIGEAFF
TRBJ1-2 TRBV5-1 CASRSNRGREGYTF
TRBJ2-2 TRBV12-5 CASGLARGNTGELFF
TRBJ2-5 TRBV3-1 CASSQVVGGQETQYF
TRBJ2-3 TRBV3-1 CASSQFSLIDTQYF
TRBJ1-2 TRBV5-1 CASSLRGQTNYGYTF
TRBJ2-3 TRBV20-1 CSGLGGPSTDTQYF
TRBJ2-3 TRBV5-8 CASRWRGGTDTQYF
TRBJ2-3 TRBV20-1 CSARDTWESTDTQYF
TRBJ2-1 TRBV12-3/TRBV12-4 CASSSRDLHNEQFF
TRBJ2-5 TRBV2 CASSEEVGPETQYF
TRBJ1-2 TRBV5-1 CASSLIVTGRDGYTF
TRBJ2-7 TRBV9 CASSVASSPYEQYF
TRBJ2-7 TRBV19 CASSISGQGPYEQYF
TRBJ2-7 TRBV12-3/TRBV12-4 CASRPGQATYEQYF
TRBJ2-1 TRBV12-5 CASGLSVSYNEQFF
TRBJ1-2 TRBV19 CASSPGQVNGYTF
TRBJ2-1 TRBV10-3 CAISTSGTGVRNEQFF
TRBJ2-3 TRBV27 CASRKDILTDTQYF
TRBJ2-5 TRBV27 CASSLRVSGETQYF
TRBJ2-6 TRBV2 CASSGQLSGANVLTF
TRBJ2-2 TRBV5-1 CASSLTYRTNTGELFF
TRBJ2-7 TRBV12-3/TRBV12-4 CAMRGAYEQYF
TRBJ2-7 TRBV3-1 CASRRNGGEQYF
TRBJ2-2 TRBV4-1 CASRPGTATGELFF
TRBJ2-1 TRBV4-2 CASSPFYQRDDNEQFF
TRBJ1-4 TRBV6-5 CASSYSSQSAEKLFF
TRBJ2-3 TRBV18 CASSRGGADTQYF
TRBJ1-2 TRBV20-1 CSAGSWGSRGGYTF
TRBJ2-1 TRBV6-1 CAALAGSLGNEQFF
TRBJ2-2 TRBV20-1 CSASPAGQGSTGELFF